Reported below is one T cell receptor (beta chain). Authors' methods: Reference gene primer amplification yielded estimated nucleated cell counts. The data were produced by immunoSEQ multiplex PCR, yet TCRdb's version contains in-frame clones alone and is incomplete. D and trimming were read from the DNA, whereas the V and J calls and clone size are those reported in that table. The sample gives around 94,000 clones, almost 80% of which show up once; roughly a tenth is in the top ten. This record belongs to a study of blood T cell repertoires in COVID-19. In the study overall: Both acute and convalescent COVID-19 samples were obtained from the United States, Italy and Spain. In each case, the material was cDNA or gDNA derived from T cells, B-cell-depleted T cells, or PBMCs.

The CDR3 is made up of 15 amino acids. V was pared by 6 bases and J by 1 base, with 12 bases between. Germline values: CDR1 SNHLY, CDR2 FYNNEI. This TCR derives from a man in his sixties with active or convalescent COVID-19. This chain joins TRBV2 and TRBJ1-4; D gene uncertain. Sequenced material: peripheral blood. The chain's CDR3 is CASRFPRGTNEKLFF. In nucleotides, the CDR3 is TGTGCCAGCAGGTTTCCCCGGGGAACTAATGAAAAACTGTTTTTT.